This T cell receptor (beta chain) was found in a study of metastatic and nonmetastatic thyroid tumors. For the study at large: Repertoire comparisons spanned blood and tumor or nodule tissue from malignant and benign thyroid patients. Overall study results and limits: Significantly greater TCR beta diversity was reportedly found in malignant thyroid tumors than in benign nodules (in blood and tumor).

CDR1 and CDR2 (germline): ENHRY, SYGVKD. The CDR3 is 14 residues long. Deletions cut 4 bases from V and 3 bases from J, with 10 bases between. Patients were all untreated before their thyroid surgery. Per the study methods: In papillary thyroid cancer, a distant-metastasis classifier was built using CDR3 differences across clinicopathological groups. TCRdb re-clonotyped the PCR reads through MiXCR. TCRdb, not the authors, supplied the V and J calls. The sample yields about 82,000 clones, 12% seen once. This clone was counted many times. Its antigen is unknown. The sample was tumor tissue. The clonotype originates from a female donor with papillary thyroid cancer or a benign thyroid nodule (not recorded which). Some clones in this sample may be carry-over from other donors' samples. The chain combines TRBV10-3 with TRBJ1-5; D remains ambiguous. The CDR3 region is CAISATGDNQPQHF. The CDR3 DNA is TGTGCCATCAGTGCGACCGGGGACAATCAGCCCCAGCATTTT.